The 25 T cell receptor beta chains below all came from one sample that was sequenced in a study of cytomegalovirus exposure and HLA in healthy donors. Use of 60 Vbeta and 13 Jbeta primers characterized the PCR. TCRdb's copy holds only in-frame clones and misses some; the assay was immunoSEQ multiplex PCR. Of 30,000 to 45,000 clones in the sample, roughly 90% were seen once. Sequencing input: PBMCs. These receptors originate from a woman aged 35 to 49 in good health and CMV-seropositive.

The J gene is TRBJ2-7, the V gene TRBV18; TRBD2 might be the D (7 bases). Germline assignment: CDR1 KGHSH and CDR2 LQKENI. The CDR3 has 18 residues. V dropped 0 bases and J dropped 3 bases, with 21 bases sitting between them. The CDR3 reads CASSPPNRGGHSIYEQYF. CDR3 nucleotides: TGTGCCAGCTCACCACCTAATCGCGGGGGCCATTCCATCTACGAGCAGTACTTC.

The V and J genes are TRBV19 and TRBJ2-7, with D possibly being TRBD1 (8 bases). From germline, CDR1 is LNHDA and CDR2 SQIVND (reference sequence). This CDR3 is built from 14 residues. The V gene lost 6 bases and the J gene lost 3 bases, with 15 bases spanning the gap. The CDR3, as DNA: TGTGCCAGTAGGACGGACAGGGAGGGCTACGAGCAGTACTTC. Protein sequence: CASRTDREGYEQYF.

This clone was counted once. Here the CDR3 reads CASSGTGLETQYF. The CDR3 coding sequence is TGTGCCAGCAGCGGGACAGGGTTAGAGACCCAGTACTTC. The chain employs TRBV7-8 and TRBJ2-5; TRBD1 matches 9 bases. Trimming removed 5 bases from V and 4 bases from J; junction bases left unmatched: 2. The CDR3 is made up of 13 amino acids. Looked up from germline, CDR1 is SGHVS and CDR2 is FQNEAQ.

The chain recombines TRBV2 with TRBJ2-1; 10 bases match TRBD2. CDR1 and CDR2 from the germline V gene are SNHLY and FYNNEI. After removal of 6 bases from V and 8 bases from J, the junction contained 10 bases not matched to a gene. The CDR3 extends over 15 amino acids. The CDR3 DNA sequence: TGTGCCAGCAGGAAAGGAGCGGGGGGGATCGATGAGCAGTTCTTC. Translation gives CASRKGAGGIDEQFF.

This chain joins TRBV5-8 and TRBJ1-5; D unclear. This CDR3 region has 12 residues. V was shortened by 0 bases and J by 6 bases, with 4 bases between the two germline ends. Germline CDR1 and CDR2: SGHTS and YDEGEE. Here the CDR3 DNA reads TGTGCCAGCAGCTTGGACGGTCAGCCCCAGCATTTT. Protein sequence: CASSLDGQPQHF.

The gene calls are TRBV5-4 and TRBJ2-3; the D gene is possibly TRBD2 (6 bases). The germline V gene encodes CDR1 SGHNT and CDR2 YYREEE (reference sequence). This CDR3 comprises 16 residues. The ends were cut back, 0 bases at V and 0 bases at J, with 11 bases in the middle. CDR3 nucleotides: TGTGCCAGCAGCTTGGAGGCGGGACCTAGCACAGATACGCAGTATTTT. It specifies CASSLEAGPSTDTQYF.

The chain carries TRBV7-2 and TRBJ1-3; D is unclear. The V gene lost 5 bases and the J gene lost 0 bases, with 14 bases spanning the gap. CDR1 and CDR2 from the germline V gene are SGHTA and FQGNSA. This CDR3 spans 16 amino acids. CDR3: CASSLRRSVSGNTIYF. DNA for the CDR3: TGTGCCAGCAGCCTCCGTCGGAGTGTCTCTGGAAACACCATATATTTT. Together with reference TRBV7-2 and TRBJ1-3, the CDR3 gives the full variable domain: GAGVSQSPSNKVTEKGKDVELRCDPISGHTALYWYRQSLGQGLEFLIYFQGNSAPDKSGLPSDRFSAERTGGSVSTLTIQRTQQEDSAVYLCASSLRRSVSGNTIYFGEGSWLTVV.

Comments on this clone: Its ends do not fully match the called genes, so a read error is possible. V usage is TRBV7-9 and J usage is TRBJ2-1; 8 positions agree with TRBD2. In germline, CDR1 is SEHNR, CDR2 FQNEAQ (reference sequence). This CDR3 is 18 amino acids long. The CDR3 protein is CSSSPLPGRGDRLNEQFF. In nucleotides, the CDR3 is TGTTCCAGCAGCCCACTACCGGGGCGGGGGGATCGTCTCAATGAGCAGTTCTTC.

The CDR3 nucleotides are TGTGCCAGCAGCGTGGACAGGCTGTATGGCTACACCTTC. Its translation is CASSVDRLYGYTF. This rearrangement joins TRBV6-1 to TRBJ1-2, with TRBD1 identical over 7 bases. CDR3 size: 13 residues. The V and J ends lost 6 bases and 5 bases, in that order; junction bases with no gene match: 6. Germline assignment: CDR1 MNHNS and CDR2 SASEGT.

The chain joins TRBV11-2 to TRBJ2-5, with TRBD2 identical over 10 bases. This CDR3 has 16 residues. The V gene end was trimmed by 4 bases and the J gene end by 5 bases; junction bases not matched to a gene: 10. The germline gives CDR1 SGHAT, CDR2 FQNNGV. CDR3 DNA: TGTGCCAGCAGCTACAGAAGCGGGGGGGCCGAGGAGACCCAGTACTTC. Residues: CASSYRSGGAEETQYF. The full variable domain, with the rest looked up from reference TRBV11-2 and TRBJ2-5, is EAGVAQSPRYKIIEKRQSVAFWCNPISGHATLYWYQQILGQGPKLLIQFQNNGVVDDSQLPKDRFSAERLKGVDSTLKIQPAKLEDSAVYLCASSYRSGGAEETQYFGPGTRLLVL.

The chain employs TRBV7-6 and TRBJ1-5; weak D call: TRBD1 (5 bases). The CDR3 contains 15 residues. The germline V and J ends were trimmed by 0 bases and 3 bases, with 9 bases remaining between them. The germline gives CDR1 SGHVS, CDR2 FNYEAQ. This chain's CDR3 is CASSLAEGFNQPQHF. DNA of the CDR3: TGTGCCAGCAGCTTAGCGGAGGGGTTCAATCAGCCCCAGCATTTT.

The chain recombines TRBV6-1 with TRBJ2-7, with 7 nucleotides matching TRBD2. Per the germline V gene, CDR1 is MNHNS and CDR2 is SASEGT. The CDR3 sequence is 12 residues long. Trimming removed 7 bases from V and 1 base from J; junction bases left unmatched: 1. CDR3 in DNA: TGTGCCAGCAAAGCGGGATCCTACGAGCAGTACTTC. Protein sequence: CASKAGSYEQYF.

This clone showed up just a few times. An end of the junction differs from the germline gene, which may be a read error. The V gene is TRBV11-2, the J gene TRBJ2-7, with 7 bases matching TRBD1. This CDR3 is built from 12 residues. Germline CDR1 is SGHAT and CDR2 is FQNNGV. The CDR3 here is CASSRNPGQTFF. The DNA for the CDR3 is TGTGCCAGCAGCAGAAATCCGGGACAGACCTTCTTC.

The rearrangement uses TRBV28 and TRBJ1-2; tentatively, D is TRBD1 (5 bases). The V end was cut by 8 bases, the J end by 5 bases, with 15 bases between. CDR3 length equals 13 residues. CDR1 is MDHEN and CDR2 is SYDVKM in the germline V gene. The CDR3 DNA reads TGTGCCAGCTCGATCCAGGGTCTTTATGGCTACACCTTC. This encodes CASSIQGLYGYTF.

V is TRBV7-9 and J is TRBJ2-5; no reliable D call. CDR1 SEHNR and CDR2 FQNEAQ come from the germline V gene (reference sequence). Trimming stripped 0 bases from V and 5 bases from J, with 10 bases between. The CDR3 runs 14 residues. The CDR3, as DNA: TGTGCCAGCAGCTTAGCGGGCAGTGGGGAGACCCAGTACTTC. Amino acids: CASSLAGSGETQYF.

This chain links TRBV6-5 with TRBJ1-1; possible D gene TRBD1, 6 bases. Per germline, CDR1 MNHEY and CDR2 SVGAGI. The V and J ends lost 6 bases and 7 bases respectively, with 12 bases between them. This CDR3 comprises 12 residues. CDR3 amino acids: CASRRRTVEAFF. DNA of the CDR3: TGTGCCAGCAGACGCCGGACAGTTGAAGCTTTCTTT.

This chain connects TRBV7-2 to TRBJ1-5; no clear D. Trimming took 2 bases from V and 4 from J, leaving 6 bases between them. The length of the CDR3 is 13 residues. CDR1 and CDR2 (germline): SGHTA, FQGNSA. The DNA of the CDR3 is TGTGCCAGCAGCTTACAGGTGAATCAGCCCCAGCATTTT. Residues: CASSLQVNQPQHF.

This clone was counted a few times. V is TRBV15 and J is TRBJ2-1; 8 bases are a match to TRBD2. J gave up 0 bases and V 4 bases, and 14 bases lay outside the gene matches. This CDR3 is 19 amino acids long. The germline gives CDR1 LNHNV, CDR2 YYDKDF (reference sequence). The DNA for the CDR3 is TGTGCCACCAGCAAAACAGGGTTCGGGGGGGCCAGCTCCTACAATGAGCAGTTCTTC. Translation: CATSKTGFGGASSYNEQFF.

CDR3 residues: CASSPSRGYTGELFF. The DNA of the CDR3 is TGCGCCAGCAGCCCGTCCAGAGGGTACACCGGGGAGCTGTTTTTT. The chain joins TRBV4-3 to TRBJ2-2; D possibly corresponds to TRBD2 (5 bases). Germline loops: CDR1 LGHNA, CDR2 YSLEER. This CDR3 is built from 15 residues. V was trimmed by 4 bases and J by 3 bases, leaving 12 bases between them.

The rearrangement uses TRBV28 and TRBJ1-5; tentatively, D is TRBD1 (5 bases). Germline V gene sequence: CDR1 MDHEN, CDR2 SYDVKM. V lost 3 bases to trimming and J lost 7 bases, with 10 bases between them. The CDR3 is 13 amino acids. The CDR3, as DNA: TGTGCCAGCAGTTTGGGACTTTACCAGCCCCAGCATTTT. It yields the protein CASSLGLYQPQHF.

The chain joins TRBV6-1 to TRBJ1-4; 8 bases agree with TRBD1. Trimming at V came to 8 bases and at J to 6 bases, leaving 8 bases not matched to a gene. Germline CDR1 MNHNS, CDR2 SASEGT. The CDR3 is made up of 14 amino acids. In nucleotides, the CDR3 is TGTGCCAGCCAAAGGACAGGGCGGGATGAAAAACTGTTTTTT. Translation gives CASQRTGRDEKLFF.

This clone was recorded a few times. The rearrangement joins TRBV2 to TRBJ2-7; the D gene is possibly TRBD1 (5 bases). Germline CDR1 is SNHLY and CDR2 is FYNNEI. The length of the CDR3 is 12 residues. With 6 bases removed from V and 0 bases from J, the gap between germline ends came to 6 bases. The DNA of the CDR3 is TGTGCCAGCAGGGACAACTCCTACGAGCAGTACTTC. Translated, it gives CASRDNSYEQYF.

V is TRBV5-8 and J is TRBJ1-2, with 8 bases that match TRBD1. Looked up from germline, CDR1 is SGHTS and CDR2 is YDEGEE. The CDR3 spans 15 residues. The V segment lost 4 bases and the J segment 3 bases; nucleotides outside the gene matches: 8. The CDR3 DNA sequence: TGTGCCAGCAGCCGAGAGACGACAGGGGACTATGGCTACACCTTC. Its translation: CASSRETTGDYGYTF.

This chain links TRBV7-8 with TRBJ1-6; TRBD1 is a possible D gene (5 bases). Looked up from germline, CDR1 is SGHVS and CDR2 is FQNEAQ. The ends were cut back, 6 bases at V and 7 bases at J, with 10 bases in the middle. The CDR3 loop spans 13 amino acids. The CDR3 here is CASRLGGNSPLHF. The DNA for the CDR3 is TGTGCCAGCAGACTCGGGGGAAATTCACCCCTCCACTTT.

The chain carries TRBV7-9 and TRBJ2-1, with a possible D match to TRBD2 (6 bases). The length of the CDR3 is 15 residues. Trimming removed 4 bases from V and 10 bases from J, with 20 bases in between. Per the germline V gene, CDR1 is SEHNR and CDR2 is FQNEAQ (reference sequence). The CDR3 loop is CASSSPEGWGWEQFF. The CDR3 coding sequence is TGTGCCAGCAGCTCCCCGGAGGGTTGGGGGTGGGAGCAGTTCTTC. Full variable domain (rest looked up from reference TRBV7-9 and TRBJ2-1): DTGVSQNPRHKITKRGQNVTFRCDPISEHNRLYWYRQTLGQGPEFLTYFQNEAQLEKSRLLSDRFSAERPKGSFSTLEIQRTEQGDSAMYLCASSSPEGWGWEQFFGPGTRLTVL.